This T cell receptor (beta chain) was retrieved from a study of blood T cells in healthy people across ages. Sample-barcoded 5' priming and a J-beta primer mix drove a second PCR of 7 to 11 cycles. Every sample gave at least 3 million paired-end reads containing CDR3. TCRdb redid the calling of the 5' RACE reads with MiXCR, one entry per CDR3 protein. The table includes about 1.6 million distinct CDR3 sequences, roughly 30% detected once. Caucasian individuals from Russia who were healthy and aged roughly 6 to 95 acted as donors. A minimum of 6 micrograms of total RNA was extracted per sample. The J segment lost 7 bases and the V segment lost 4 bases, leaving 13 bases of the junction unmatched. The CDR3 extends over 16 amino acids. The germline V gene encodes CDR1 SQVTM and CDR2 ANQGSEA. This clonotype has a count of ten or more.

The clonotype comes from a woman aged 25 to 39 in good health. Source material: blood. The chain joins TRBV29-1 to TRBJ2-1; TRBD1 aligns across 10 bases. In nucleotides, the CDR3 is TGCAGCGTTGTAGGTACTGACAGGGGGCAGATAAATGAGCAGTTCTTC. As protein: CSVVGTDRGQINEQFF.